The source of this T cell receptor beta chain is a study of blood T cell repertoires in COVID-19. The germline V gene encodes CDR1 SGHRS and CDR2 YFSETQ. Trimming removed 6 bases at V and 6 bases at J, with 11 bases between. The CDR3 covers 12 residues. Authors' analysis steps: Reference gene primer amplification gave estimated nucleated cell counts. Only in-frame clones appear in the TCRdb table, and some are missing; sequencing was by immunoSEQ multiplex PCR. V, J and clone size are those of that table, while D and trimming were read from the DNA. The profile shows over 90,000 clones, 91% of them singletons.

The TCR sequence derives from a man aged 18 to 35 with acute or convalescent COVID-19. The chain recombines TRBV5-1 with TRBJ2-3; D gene ambiguous. Sequencing was done on a sample of peripheral blood. The CDR3 nucleotides are TGCGCCAGCAAACCCGGTAGCGATACGCAGTATTTT. Its translation is CASKPGSDTQYF.